This TCR beta chain came from a study of control samples from healthy donors and cancer patients. The data were produced by immunoSEQ multiplex PCR, yet TCRdb's version contains in-frame clones alone and is incomplete. The sample has 65,000 to 75,000 clones; 87% are singletons. The specimen sequenced was blood. The receptor was derived from a woman between 50 and 59 years old in good health.

The CDR3 spells CASSSDSKLFF. The CDR3 DNA follows: TGTGCCAGCAGTTCCGACAGTAAACTGTTTTTT. The V and J genes are TRBV12-3 or TRBV12-4 and TRBJ1-4; weak D call: TRBD1 (5 bases). V lost 4 bases and J 11 bases, leaving 8 bases between the germline ends. This CDR3 region has 11 residues.